Sequencing of this T cell receptor (beta chain) was carried out in a study of early T cells in non-severe SARS-CoV-2 infection. Looking at the study overall: Sequenced bulk RNA came from whole blood that was unsorted, and chains were unpaired.

The sample holds many counts of this clonotype. After removal of 4 bases from V and 6 bases from J, the junction contained 9 bases not matched to a gene. This CDR3 is built from 17 residues. Germline CDR1 reads MGHRA; CDR2 reads YSYEKL. Attachment of unique molecular identifiers was made to individual cDNA molecules. TCRdb processed the 5' RACE reads anew with MiXCR; each CDR3 protein has one entry. Here the sample spans approximately 19,000 distinct CDR3 sequences, 5.9% being singletons. Sequences were obtained from whole blood. The rearrangement uses TRBV4-1 and TRBJ2-1, with TRBD2 matching 13 bases. This receptor was identified in an adult who was a healthcare worker with PCR-confirmed SARS-CoV-2 infection or an uninfected control (not recorded which). The DNA for the CDR3 is TGCGCCAGCAGCCTACTTACACGACTAGCGGGAGGCAATGAGCAGTTCTTC. Translated, it gives CASSLLTRLAGGNEQFF.